This T cell receptor beta chain was identified in a study of blood T cell repertoires in COVID-19. Source study methods: Estimation of nucleated cell counts relied on the amplification of reference gene primers. TCRdb keeps only in-frame clones here, not all; method: immunoSEQ multiplex PCR. From that table come the V and J calls and clone size; the DNA was used to work out D and trimming. The table shows some 70,000 clones, with 80% to 90% occurring only once. The receptor was derived from a man over 45 with acute or convalescent COVID-19. Sequencing input: peripheral blood.

The CDR3 spells CSATSSQRTDTQYF. CDR3 DNA sequence: TGCAGCGCTACTAGCTCTCAGCGCACAGATACGCAGTATTTT. J is TRBJ2-3 and V is TRBV29-1; a weak D match, TRBD2 (6 bases). The CDR3 consists of 14 residues. Trimming shortened V by 7 bases and J by 1 base, and 15 bases separated the two germline ends. Germline V gene data show CDR1 as SQVTM and CDR2 as ANQGSEA.